Included here is one T cell receptor (beta chain) sequence, with context. This entry comes from a study of blood T cell repertoires in COVID-19. Study-level information: T cells, B-cell-depleted T cells, or PBMCs provided the cDNA or gDNA that served as material.

The CDR3 runs 15 residues. The V segment lost 3 bases and the J segment 6 bases; nucleotides outside the gene matches: 4. Germline values: CDR1 KGHSH, CDR2 LQKENI. Clones were read by immunoSEQ multiplex PCR, and TCRdb kept only the in-frame ones, dropping some. Among some 250,000 clones listed, just under 85% were seen once. This TCR was recovered from a man between 35 and 55 years old who had recovered from COVID-19. The chain carries TRBV18 and TRBJ1-6, with 8 bases fitting TRBD1. The sequenced material came from PBMCs or T cells enriched from blood (not recorded which). The CDR3 DNA follows: TGTGCCAGCTCACCTACAGGGGGTTCTAATTCACCCCTCCACTTT. It is translated as CASSPTGGSNSPLHF.